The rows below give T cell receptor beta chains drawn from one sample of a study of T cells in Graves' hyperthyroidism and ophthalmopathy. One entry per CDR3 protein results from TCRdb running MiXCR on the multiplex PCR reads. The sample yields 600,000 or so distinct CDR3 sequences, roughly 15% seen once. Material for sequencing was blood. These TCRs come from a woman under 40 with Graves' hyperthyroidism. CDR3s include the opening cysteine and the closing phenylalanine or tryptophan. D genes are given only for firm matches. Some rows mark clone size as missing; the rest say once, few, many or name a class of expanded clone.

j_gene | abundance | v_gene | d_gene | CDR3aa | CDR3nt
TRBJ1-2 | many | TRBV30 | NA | CASRGSRGYTF | TGTGCCTCAAGGGGGTCGCGTGGCTACACCTTC
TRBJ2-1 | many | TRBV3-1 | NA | CASSHQTGHNEQFF | TGTGCCAGCAGCCATCAAACAGGGCACAATGAGCAGTTCTTC
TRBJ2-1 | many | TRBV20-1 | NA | CSVDEQFF | TGCAGTGTGGATGAGCAGTTCTTC
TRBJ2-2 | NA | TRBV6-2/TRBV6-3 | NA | CASSYRGGPGELFF | TGTGCCAGCAGTTACAGGGGAGGACCGGGGGAGCTGTTTTTT
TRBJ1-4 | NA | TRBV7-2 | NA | CASSSGSSNEKLFF | TGTGCCAGCAGCTCAGGGTCGTCTAATGAAAAACTGTTTTTT
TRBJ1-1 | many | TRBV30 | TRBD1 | CAWADRAGTEAFF | TGTGCCTGGGCTGACAGGGCTGGCACTGAAGCTTTCTTT
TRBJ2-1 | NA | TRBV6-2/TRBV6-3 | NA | CASSYSKSLTEQFF | TGTGCCAGCAGTTACTCGAAATCCCTCACGGAGCAGTTCTTC
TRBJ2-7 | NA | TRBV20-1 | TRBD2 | CSAGPGTSGSQQYF | TGCAGTGCTGGACCCGGGACTAGCGGGAGCCAGCAGTACTTC
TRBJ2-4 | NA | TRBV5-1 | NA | CASRAGTEKNIQYF | TGCGCCAGCAGGGCCGGGACGGAAAAAAACATTCAGTACTTC
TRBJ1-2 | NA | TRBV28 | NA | CASTAGGSGYTF | TGTGCCAGTACGGCGGGGGGCTCTGGCTACACCTTC
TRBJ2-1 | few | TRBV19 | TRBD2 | CASRPSGSSNEQFF | TGTGCCAGTAGGCCTAGCGGGAGCTCGAATGAGCAGTTCTTC
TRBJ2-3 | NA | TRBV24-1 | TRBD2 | CATSDHIAGEADTQYF | TGTGCCACCAGTGACCATATAGCGGGAGAGGCAGATACGCAGTATTTT
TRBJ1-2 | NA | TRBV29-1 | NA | CSVESLVYGYTF | TGCAGCGTTGAATCCCTTGTCTATGGCTACACCTTC
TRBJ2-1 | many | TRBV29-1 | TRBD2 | CSVETSGRVQFF | TGCAGCGTTGAAACCAGCGGGAGGGTGCAGTTCTTC
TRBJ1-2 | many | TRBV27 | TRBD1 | CASSRQGVYGYTF | TGTGCCAGCAGTCGACAGGGGGTCTATGGCTACACCTTC
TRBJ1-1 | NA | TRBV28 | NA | CASRRGGFGEAFF | TGTGCCAGCCGCCGGGGAGGGTTTGGTGAAGCTTTCTTT
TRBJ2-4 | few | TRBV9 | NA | CASSVQGGGLNIQYF | TGTGCCAGCAGCGTACAGGGAGGAGGCCTAAACATTCAGTACTTC
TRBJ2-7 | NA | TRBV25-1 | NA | CASSVPTYPYEQYF | TGTGCCAGCAGTGTACCTACATACCCCTACGAGCAGTACTTC
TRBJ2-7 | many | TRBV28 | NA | CASSPPGVVQYF | TGTGCCAGCAGTCCCCCGGGCGTCGTGCAGTACTTC
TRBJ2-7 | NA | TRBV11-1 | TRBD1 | CASSQTGGETYF | TGTGCCAGCAGTCAGACAGGGGGCGAGACATACTTC
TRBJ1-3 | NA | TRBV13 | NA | CASSLGRGDTIYF | TGTGCCAGCAGCTTAGGCAGGGGTGACACCATATATTTT
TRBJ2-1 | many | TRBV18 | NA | CASSPPTIGSGEQFF | TGTGCCAGCTCACCACCGACGATCGGGAGTGGTGAGCAGTTCTTC
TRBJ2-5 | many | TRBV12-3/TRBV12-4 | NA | CASSGARETQYF | TGTGCCAGCAGCGGAGCCCGGGAGACCCAGTACTTC
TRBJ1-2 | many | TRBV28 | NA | CASSFQGYGYTF | TGTGCCAGCAGTTTCCAGGGCTATGGCTACACCTTC
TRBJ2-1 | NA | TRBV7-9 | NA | CACRHTGRNNEQFF | TGTGCCTGCAGACACACCGGGAGAAACAATGAGCAGTTCTTC
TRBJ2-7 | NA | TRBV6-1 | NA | CASRAQGQSYEQYF | TGTGCCAGCAGGGCACAGGGCCAATCCTACGAGCAGTACTTC
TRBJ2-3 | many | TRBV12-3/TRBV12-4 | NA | CASSLLDLGDTQYF | TGTGCCAGCAGTCTCCTTGATCTGGGAGATACGCAGTATTTT
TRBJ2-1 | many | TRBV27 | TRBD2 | CASSMTSGDYNEQFF | TGTGCCAGCAGTATGACTAGCGGGGATTACAATGAGCAGTTCTTC
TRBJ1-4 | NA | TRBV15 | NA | CATSRDGTNPTNEKLFF | TGTGCCACCAGCAGAGATGGGACAAACCCAACTAATGAAAAACTGTTTTTT
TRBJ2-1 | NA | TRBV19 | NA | CASSISPALSSYNEQFF | TGTGCCAGTAGTATATCACCCGCACTAAGCTCCTACAATGAGCAGTTCTTC
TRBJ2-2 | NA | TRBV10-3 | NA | CAISPPSTGELFF | TGTGCCATCAGCCCTCCTAGCACCGGGGAGCTGTTTTTT
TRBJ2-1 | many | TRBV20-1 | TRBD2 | CSAYGAGAYNEQFF | TGCAGTGCGTACGGAGCGGGAGCTTACAATGAGCAGTTCTTC
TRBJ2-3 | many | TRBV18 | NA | CASSPAGPADTQYF | TGTGCCAGCTCACCGGCAGGGCCGGCAGATACGCAGTATTTT
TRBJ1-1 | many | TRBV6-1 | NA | CASTSIGLLVEAFF | TGTGCCAGCACCTCGATCGGACTCCTCGTAGAAGCTTTCTTT
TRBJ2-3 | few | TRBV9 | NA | CASSPSFPDTQYF | TGTGCCAGCAGCCCATCCTTCCCAGATACGCAGTATTTT
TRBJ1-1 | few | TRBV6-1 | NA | CASSEAGLNTEAFF | TGTGCCAGCAGTGAAGCAGGGTTGAACACTGAAGCTTTCTTT
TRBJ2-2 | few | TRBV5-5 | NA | CASSPAPVSTGELFF | TGTGCCAGCAGCCCTGCCCCGGTGAGCACCGGGGAGCTGTTTTTT